This T cell receptor beta chain was sequenced during a study of long-term antiretroviral therapy in people with HIV. Survey-level immunoSEQ v3.0 assays were run. This table comes from immunoSEQ multiplex PCR, and its TCRdb copy is limited to in-frame clones, with some not included. The table has 20,000 or so clones, roughly 79% seen once; the top ten hold about 6.9%. Each sample contained roughly 0.85-10 million cryopreserved PBMC, thawed before DNA extraction. Study-wide results and limits: Blood sampling spanned 2004 to 2017, possibly under older ART regimens.

About this clone itself: Its antigen is not known.

In germline, CDR1 is SGHAT, CDR2 FQNNGV. This CDR3 has 11 residues. V was trimmed by 7 bases and J by 4 bases, leaving 8 bases between them. This clonotype was obtained from a man aged 50-59 years with HIV. Sample: unsorted PBMCs, taken 2.2 years after starting antiretroviral therapy. The rearrangement joins TRBV11-2 to TRBJ2-7, with D tentatively TRBD1 (6 bases). The CDR3 protein is CASTTGYEQYF. The CDR3 DNA follows: TGTGCCAGCACAACAGGGTACGAGCAGTACTTC.